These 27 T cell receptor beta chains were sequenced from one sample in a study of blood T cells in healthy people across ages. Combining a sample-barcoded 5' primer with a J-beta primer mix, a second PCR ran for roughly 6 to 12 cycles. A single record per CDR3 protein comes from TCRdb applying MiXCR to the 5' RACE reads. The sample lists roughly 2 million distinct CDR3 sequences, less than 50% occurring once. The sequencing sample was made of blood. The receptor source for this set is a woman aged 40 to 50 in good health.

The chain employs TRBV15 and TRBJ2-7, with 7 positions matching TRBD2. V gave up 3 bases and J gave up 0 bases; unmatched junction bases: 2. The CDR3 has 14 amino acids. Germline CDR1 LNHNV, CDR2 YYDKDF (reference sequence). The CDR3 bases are TGTGCCACCAGCAGGCGGGGGATCTCCTACGAGCAGTACTTC. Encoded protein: CATSRRGISYEQYF.

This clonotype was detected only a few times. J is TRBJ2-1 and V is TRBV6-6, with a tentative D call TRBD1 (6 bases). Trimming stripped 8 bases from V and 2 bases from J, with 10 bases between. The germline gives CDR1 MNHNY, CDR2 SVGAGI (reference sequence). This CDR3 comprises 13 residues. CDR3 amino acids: CASAQGAYNEQFF. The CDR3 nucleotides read TGTGCCAGCGCACAGGGCGCCTACAATGAGCAGTTCTTC.

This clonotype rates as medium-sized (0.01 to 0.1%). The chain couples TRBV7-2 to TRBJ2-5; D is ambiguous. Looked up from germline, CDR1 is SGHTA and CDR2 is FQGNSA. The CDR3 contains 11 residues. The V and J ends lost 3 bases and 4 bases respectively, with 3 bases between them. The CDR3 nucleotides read TGTGCCAGCAGCTTCGCAGAGACCCAGTACTTC. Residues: CASSFAETQYF.

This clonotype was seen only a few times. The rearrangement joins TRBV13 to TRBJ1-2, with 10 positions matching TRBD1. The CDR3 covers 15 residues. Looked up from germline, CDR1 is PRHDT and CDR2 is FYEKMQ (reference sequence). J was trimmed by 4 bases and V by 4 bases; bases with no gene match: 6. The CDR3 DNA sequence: TGTGCCAGCAGCTCACTGACAGGGGGCGCCTATGGCTACACCTTC. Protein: CASSSLTGGAYGYTF.

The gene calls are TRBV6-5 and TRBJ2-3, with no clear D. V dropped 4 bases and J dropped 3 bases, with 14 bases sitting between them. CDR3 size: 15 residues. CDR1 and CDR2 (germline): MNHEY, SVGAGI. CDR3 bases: TGTGCCAGCAGTTTAGGAGTCCGCGTAACAGATACGCAGTATTTT. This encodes CASSLGVRVTDTQYF.

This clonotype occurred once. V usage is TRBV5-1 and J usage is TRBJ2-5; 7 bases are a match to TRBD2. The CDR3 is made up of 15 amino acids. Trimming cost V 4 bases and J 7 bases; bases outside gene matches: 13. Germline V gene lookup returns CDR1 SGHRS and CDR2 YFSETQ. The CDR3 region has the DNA TGCGCCAGCAGCAGCTCCGGGACTACACTCGGGACCCAGTACTTC. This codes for CASSSSGTTLGTQYF.

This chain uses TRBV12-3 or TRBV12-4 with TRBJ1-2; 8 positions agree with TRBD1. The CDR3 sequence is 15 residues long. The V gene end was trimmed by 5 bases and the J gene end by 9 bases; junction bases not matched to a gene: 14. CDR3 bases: TGTGCCAGCAGTCAAAACAACAGGGGGTCGTCCAGCTACACCTTC. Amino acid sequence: CASSQNNRGSSSYTF.

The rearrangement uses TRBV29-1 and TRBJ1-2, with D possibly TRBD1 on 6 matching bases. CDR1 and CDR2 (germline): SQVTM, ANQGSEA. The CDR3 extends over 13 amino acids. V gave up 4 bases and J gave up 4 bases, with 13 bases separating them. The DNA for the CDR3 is TGCAGCGTTGTCGCAGGGGACACCTATGGCTACACCTTC. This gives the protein CSVVAGDTYGYTF.

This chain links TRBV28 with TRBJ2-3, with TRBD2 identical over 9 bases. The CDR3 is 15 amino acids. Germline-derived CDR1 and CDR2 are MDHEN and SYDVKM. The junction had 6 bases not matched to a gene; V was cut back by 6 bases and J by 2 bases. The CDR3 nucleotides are TGTGCCAGCAGGGAGAGCGGGGGGATCACAGATACGCAGTATTTT. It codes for CASRESGGITDTQYF.

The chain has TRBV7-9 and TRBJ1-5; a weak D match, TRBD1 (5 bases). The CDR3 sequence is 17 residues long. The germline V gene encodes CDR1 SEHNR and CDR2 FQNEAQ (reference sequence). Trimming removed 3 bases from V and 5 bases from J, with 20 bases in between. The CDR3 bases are TGTGCCAGCAGCTTTGGACCGGGGGAGTTTGTCGATCAGCCCCAGCATTTT. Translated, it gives CASSFGPGEFVDQPQHF.

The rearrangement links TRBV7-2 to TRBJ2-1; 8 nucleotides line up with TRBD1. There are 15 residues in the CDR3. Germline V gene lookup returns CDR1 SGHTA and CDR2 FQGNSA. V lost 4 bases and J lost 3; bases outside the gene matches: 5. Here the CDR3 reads CASSYGQGNYNEQFF. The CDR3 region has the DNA TGTGCCAGCAGCTACGGACAGGGAAACTACAATGAGCAGTTCTTC.

CDR3 region: CASRPGRRHYGYTF. DNA for the CDR3: TGTGCCAGCAGGCCGGGCAGGAGACACTATGGCTACACCTTC. J is TRBJ1-2 and V is TRBV27, with D hard to call. Trimming took off 6 bases at V and 3 bases at J, with 14 bases between the two ends. This CDR3 comprises 14 residues. Per germline, CDR1 MNHEY and CDR2 SMNVEV (reference sequence).

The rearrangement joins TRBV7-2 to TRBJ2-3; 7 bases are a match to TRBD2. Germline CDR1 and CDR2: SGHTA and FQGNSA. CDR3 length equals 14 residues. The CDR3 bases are TGTGTCACCTCTGGGGGGGGGAGCACAGATACGCAGTATTTT. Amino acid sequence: CVTSGGGSTDTQYF.

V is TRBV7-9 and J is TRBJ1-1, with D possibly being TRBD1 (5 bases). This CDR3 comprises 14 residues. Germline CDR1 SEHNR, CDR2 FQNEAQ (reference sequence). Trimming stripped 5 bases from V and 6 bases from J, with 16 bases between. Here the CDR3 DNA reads TGTGCCAGCAGCGACTCGGGGGGAAAGGCTGAAGCTTTCTTT. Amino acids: CASSDSGGKAEAFF. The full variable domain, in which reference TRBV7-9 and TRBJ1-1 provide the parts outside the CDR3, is DTGVSQNPRHKITKRGQNVTFRCDPISEHNRLYWYRQTLGQGPEFLTYFQNEAQLEKSRLLSDRFSAERPKGSFSTLEIQRTEQGDSAMYLCASSDSGGKAEAFFGQGTRLTVV.

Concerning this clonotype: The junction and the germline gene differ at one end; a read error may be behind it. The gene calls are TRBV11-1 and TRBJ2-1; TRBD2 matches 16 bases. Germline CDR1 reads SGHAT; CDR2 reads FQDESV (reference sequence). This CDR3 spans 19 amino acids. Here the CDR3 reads CASSHRTGLAGGTYNGQFF. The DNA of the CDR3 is TGTGCCAGCAGCCACAGAACGGGACTAGCGGGGGGGACTTACAATGGGCAGTTCTTC.

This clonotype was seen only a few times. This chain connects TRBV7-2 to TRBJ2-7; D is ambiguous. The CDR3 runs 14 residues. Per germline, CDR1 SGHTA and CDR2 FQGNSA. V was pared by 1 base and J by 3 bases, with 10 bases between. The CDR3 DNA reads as TGTGCCAGCAGCTTAGAAGGCCTTGGCTACGAGCAGTACTTC. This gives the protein CASSLEGLGYEQYF. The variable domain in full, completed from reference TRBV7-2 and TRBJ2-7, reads GAGVSQSPSNKVTEKGKDVELRCDPISGHTALYWYRQSLGQGLEFLIYFQGNSAPDKSGLPSDRFSAERTGGSVSTLTIQRTQQEDSAVYLCASSLEGLGYEQYFGPGTRLTVT.

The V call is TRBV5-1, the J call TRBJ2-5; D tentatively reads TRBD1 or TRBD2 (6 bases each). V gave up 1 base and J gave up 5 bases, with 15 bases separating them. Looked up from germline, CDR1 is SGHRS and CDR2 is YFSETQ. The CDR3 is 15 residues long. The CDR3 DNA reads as TGCGCCAGCAGCTTGTTTTCCGGGGGCGGGGAGACCCAGTACTTC. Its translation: CASSLFSGGGETQYF.

The CDR3 coding sequence is TGCGCCAGCAGCCAAGAAGCGGGGGGGCTAGAGACCCAGTACTTC. Protein product: CASSQEAGGLETQYF. V gene TRBV4-1 combines with J gene TRBJ2-5; 10 bases line up with TRBD2. The V and J ends lost 0 bases and 4 bases, in that order; junction bases with no gene match: 2. This CDR3 has 15 residues. Germline V CDR1 and CDR2: MGHRA, YSYEKL.

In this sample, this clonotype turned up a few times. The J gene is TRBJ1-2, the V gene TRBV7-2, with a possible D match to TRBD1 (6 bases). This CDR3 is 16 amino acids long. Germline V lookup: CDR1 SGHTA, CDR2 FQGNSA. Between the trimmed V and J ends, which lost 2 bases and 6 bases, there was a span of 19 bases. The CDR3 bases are TGTGCCAGCAGCTTATTATCCGGGGGGCGAGTGGATGGCTACACCTTC. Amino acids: CASSLLSGGRVDGYTF.

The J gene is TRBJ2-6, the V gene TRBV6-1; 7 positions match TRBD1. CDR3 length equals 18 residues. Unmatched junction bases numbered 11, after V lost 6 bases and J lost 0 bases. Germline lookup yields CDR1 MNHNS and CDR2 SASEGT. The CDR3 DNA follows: TGTGCCAGCAGGCCCACTGGACAGGATCCCTCTGGGGCCAACGTCCTGACTTTC. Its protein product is CASRPTGQDPSGANVLTF.

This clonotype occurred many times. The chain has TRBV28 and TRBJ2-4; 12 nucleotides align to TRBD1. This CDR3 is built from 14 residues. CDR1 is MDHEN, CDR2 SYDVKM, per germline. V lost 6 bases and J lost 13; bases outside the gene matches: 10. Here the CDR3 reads CASSLGQGAREQYF. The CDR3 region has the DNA TGTGCCAGCAGCCTGGGACAGGGGGCGAGGGAGCAGTACTTC. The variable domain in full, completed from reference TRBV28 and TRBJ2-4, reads DVKVTQSSRYLVKRTGEKVFLECVQDMDHENMFWYRQDPGLGLRLIYFSYDVKMKEKGDIPEGYSVSREKKERFSLILESASTNQTSMYLCASSLGQGAREQYFGAGTRLSVL.

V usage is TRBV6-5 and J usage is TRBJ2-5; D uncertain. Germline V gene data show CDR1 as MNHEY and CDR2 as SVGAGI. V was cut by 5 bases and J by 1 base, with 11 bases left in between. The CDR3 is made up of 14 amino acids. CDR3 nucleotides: TGTGCCAGCAGTAACCGGGCGCGCCAAGAGACCCAGTACTTC. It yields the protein CASSNRARQETQYF.

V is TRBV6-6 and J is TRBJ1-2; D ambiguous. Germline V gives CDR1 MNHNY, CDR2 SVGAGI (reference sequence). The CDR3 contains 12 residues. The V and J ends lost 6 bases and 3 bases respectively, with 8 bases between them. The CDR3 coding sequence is TGTGCCAGCAGGAATGGGGACTATGGCTACACCTTC. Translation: CASRNGDYGYTF.

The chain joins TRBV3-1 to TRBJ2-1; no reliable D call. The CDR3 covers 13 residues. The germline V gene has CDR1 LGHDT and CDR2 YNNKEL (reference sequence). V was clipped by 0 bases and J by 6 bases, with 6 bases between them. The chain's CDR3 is CASSQDWFNEQFF. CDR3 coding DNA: TGTGCCAGCAGCCAAGATTGGTTCAATGAGCAGTTCTTC.

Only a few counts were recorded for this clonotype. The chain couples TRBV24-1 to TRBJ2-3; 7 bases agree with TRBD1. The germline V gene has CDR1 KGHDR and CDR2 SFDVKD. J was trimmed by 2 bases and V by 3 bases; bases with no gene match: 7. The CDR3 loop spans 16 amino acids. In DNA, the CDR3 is TGTGCCACCAGTGATCCCAAGACAGGGAACACAGATACGCAGTATTTT. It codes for CATSDPKTGNTDTQYF.

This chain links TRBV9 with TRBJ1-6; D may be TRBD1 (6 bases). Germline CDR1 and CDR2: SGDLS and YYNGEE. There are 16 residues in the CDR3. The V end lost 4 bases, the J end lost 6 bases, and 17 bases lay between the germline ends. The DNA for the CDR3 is TGTGCCAGCAGCTCCACCGGGGGCCGGACTAATTCACCCCTCCACTTT. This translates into CASSSTGGRTNSPLHF.

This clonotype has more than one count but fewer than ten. DNA for the CDR3: TGTGCCAGCCTAAGACAGGGTTCTTACAATGAGCAGTTCTTC. Translation gives CASLRQGSYNEQFF. The rearrangement joins TRBV7-8 to TRBJ2-1; TRBD1 matches at 7 bases. This CDR3 comprises 14 residues. Germline CDR1 reads SGHVS; CDR2 reads FQNEAQ. Trimming took 8 bases from V and 4 from J; bases not matched to a gene: 8.